This section outlines one T cell receptor beta chain sequence together with its context. Antigen specificity is unknown. The germline CDR1 and CDR2 sequences are SGHVS and FQNEAQ. This CDR3 is built from 14 residues. Trimming stripped 4 bases from V and 5 bases from J, with 14 bases between. Every donor was a healthy person donating bone marrow. This entry belongs to a study of cytomegalovirus exposure and HLA in healthy donors. It was with 60 Vbeta and 13 Jbeta primers that the PCR ran. Here immunoSEQ multiplex PCR was the method, and the copy in TCRdb shows in-frame clones only, minus some. Altogether approximately 100,000 clones are present, roughly three quarters being singletons, with the ten largest covering under 13%. Study results and limitations: A few of the chains that were CMV-associated were confirmed in vitro to be specific for CMV antigens.

The chain employs TRBV7-8 and TRBJ1-1; D not certain. The material sequenced was PBMCs. The TCR comes from a woman younger than 35 in good health and CMV-seropositive. The CDR3 here is CASSSEPRLTEAFF. The CDR3 bases are TGTGCCAGCAGCTCCGAGCCCCGGTTGACTGAAGCTTTCTTT.